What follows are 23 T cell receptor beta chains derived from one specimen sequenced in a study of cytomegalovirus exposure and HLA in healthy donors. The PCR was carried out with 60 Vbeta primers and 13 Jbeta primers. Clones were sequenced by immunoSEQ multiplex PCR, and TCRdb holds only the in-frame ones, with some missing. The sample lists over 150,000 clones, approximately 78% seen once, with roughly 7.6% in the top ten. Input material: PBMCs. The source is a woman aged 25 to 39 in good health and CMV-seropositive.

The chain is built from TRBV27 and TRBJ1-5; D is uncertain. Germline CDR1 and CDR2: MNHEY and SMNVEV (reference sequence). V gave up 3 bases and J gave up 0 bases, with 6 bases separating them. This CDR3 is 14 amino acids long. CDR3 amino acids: CASSFGDSNQPQHF. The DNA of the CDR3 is TGTGCCAGCAGTTTCGGGGATAGCAATCAGCCCCAGCATTTT.

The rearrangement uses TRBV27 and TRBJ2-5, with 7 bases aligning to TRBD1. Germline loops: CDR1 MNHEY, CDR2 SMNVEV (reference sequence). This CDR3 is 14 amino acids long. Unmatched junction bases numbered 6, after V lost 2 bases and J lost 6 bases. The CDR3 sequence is CASSLGRGMKTQYF. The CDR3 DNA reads TGTGCCAGCAGTTTAGGCAGGGGGATGAAGACCCAGTACTTC.

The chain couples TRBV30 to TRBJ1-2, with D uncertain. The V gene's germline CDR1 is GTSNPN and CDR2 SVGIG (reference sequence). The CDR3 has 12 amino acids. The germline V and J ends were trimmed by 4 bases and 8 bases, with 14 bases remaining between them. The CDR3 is CAWKEANPGYTF. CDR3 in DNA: TGTGCCTGGAAAGAGGCCAATCCGGGCTACACCTTC.

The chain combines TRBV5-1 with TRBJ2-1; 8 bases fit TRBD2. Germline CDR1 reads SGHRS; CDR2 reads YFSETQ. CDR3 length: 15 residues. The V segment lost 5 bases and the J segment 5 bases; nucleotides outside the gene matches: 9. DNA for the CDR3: TGCGCCAGCAGGGGGACGGGGGGGCAGGACAATGAGCAGTTCTTC. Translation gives CASRGTGGQDNEQFF.

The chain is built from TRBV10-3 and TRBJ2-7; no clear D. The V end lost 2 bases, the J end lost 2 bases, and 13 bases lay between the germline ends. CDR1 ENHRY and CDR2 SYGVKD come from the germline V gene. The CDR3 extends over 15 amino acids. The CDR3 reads CAISEQDTRTYEQYF. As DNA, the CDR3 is TGTGCCATCAGTGAGCAGGATACCCGAACCTACGAGCAGTACTTC.

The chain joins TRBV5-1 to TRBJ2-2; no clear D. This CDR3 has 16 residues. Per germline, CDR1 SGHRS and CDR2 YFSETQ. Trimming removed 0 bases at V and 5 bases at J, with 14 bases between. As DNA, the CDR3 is TGCGCCAGCAGCTTGGACGTCGCAGGTTCGACCGGGGAGCTGTTTTTT. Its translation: CASSLDVAGSTGELFF.

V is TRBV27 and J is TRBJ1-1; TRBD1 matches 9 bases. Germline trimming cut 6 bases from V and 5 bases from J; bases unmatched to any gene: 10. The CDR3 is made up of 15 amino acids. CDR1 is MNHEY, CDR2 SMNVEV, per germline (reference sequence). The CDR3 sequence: CASSPWTGAVTEAFF. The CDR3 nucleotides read TGTGCCAGCAGCCCCTGGACAGGGGCCGTGACTGAAGCTTTCTTT.

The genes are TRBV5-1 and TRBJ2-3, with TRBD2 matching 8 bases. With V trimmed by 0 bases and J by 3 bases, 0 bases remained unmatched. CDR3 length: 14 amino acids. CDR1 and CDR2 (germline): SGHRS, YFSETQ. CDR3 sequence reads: CASSLVAGTDTQYF. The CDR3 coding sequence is TGCGCCAGCAGCTTGGTAGCGGGGACAGATACGCAGTATTTT.

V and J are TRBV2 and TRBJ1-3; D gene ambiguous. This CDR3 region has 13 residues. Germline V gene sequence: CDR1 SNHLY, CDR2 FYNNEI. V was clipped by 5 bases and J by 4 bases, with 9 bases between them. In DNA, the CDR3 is TGTGCCAGCAGTATCTTTATCGGAAACACCATATATTTT. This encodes CASSIFIGNTIYF.

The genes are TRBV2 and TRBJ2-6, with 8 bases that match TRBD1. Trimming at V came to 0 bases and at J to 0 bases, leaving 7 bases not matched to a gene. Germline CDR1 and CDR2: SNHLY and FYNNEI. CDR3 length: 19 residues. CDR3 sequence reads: CASSEARDRFSSGANVLTF. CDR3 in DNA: TGTGCCAGCAGTGAAGCTAGGGACAGGTTTAGCTCTGGGGCCAACGTCCTGACTTTC.

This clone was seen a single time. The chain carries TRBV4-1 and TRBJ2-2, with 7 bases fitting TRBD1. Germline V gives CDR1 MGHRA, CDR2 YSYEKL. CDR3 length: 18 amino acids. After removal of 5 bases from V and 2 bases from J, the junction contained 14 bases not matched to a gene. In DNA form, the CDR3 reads TGCGCCAGCAGCTTACCGACCGGGGACAGCGATAACACCGGGGAGCTGTTTTTT. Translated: CASSLPTGDSDNTGELFF.

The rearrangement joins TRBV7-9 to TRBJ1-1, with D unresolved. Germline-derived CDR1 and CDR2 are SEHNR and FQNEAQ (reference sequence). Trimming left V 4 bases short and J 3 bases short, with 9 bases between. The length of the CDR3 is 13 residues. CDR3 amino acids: CASSYVGDTEAFF. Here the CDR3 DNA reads TGTGCCAGCAGCTATGTAGGAGACACTGAAGCTTTCTTT.

The CDR3 here is CATGLAGRETQYF. The CDR3 DNA sequence: TGTGCCACCGGACTAGCGGGGAGGGAGACCCAGTACTTC. V usage is TRBV18 and J usage is TRBJ2-5, with 12 bases lining up with TRBD2. Trimming took 10 bases from V and 5 from J; bases not matched to a gene: 5. The CDR3 length is 13 residues. Germline-derived CDR1 and CDR2 are KGHSH and LQKENI.

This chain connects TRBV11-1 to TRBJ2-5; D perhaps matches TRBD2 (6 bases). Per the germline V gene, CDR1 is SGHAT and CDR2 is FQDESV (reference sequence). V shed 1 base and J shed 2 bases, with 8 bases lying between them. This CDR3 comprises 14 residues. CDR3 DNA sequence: TGTGCCAGCAGCTTAGAGGAGGGGCAAGAGACCCAGTACTTC. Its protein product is CASSLEEGQETQYF.

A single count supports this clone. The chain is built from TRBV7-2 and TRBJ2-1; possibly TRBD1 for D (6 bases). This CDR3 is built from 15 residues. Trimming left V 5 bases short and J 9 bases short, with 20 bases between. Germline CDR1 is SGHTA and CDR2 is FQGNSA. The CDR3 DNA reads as TGTGCCAGCAGCCCCCAGGGGATCAGCGGTAGTGAGCAGTTCTTC. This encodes CASSPQGISGSEQFF.

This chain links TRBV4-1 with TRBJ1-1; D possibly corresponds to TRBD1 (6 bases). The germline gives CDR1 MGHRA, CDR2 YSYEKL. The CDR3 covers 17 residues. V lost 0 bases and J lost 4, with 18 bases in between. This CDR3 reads CASSQDADSRSLTEAFF. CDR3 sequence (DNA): TGCGCCAGCAGCCAAGACGCGGACAGCCGTAGTCTCACTGAAGCTTTCTTT.

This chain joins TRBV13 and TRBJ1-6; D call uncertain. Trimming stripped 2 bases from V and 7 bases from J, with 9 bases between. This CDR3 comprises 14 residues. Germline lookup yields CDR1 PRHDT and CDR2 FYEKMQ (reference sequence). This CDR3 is CASSLPLVNSPLHF. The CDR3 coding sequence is TGTGCCAGCAGCTTACCGTTAGTAAATTCACCCCTCCACTTT.

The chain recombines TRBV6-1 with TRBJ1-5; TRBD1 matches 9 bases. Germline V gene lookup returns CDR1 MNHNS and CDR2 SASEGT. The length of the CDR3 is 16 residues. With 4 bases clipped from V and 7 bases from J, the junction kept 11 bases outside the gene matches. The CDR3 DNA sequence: TGTGCCAGCAGTGTGGGGACAGGGCTTCCGGGGCAGCCCCAGCATTTT. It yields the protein CASSVGTGLPGQPQHF.

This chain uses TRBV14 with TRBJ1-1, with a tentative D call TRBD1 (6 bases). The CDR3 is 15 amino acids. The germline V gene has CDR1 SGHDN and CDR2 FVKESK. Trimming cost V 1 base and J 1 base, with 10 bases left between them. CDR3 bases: TGTGCCAGCAGCCAAGCTCCAGGGGAGAACACTGAAGCTTTCTTT. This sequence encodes CASSQAPGENTEAFF.

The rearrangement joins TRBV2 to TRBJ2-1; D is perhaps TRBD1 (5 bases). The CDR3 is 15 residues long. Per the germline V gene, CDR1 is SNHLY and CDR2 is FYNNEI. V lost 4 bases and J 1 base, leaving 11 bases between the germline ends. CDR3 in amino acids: CASSVQGPSYNEQFF. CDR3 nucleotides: TGTGCCAGCAGTGTCCAGGGCCCGTCCTACAATGAGCAGTTCTTC.

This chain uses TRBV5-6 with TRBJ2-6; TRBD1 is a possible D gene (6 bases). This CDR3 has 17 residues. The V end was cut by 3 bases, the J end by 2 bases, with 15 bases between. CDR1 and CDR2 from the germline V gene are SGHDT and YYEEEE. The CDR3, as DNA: TGTGCCAGCAGCTCTCGAAGCAGGGGTGCTGGGGCCAACGTCCTGACTTTC. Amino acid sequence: CASSSRSRGAGANVLTF.

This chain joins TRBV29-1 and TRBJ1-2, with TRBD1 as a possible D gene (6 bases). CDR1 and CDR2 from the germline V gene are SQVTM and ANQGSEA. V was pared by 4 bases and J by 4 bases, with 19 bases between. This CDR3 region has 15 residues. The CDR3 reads CSVVGTRGSGYGYTF. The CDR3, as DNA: TGCAGCGTTGTCGGGACCAGGGGATCCGGCTATGGCTACACCTTC.

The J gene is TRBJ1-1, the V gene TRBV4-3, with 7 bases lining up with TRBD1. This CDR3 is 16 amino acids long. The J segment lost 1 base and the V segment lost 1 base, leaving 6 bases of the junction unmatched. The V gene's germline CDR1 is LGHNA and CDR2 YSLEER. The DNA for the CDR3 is TGCGCCAGCAGCCAAGCCCCGGGACAGAGGAACACTGAAGCTTTCTTT. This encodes CASSQAPGQRNTEAFF.